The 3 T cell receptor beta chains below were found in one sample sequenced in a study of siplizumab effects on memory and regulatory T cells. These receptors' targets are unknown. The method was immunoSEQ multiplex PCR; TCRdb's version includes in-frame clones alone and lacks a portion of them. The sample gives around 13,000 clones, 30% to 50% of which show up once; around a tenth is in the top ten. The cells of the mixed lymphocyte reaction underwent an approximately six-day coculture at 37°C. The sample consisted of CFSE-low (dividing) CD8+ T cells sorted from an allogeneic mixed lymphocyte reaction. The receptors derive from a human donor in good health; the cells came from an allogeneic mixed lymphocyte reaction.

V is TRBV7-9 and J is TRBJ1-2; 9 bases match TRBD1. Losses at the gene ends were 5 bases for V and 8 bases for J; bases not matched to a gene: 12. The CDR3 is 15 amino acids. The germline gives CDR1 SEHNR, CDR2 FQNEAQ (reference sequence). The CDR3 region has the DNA TGTGCCAGCAGCCCCATGACAGGGGGTAAGCAGGGCTACACCTTC. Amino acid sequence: CASSPMTGGKQGYTF.

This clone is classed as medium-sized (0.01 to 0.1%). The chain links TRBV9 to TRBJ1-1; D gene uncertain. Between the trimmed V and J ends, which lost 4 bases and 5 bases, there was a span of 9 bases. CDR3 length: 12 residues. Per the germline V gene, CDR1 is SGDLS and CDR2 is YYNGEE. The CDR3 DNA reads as TGTGCCAGCAGCAACCAAGGGACTGAAGCTTTCTTT. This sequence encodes CASSNQGTEAFF.

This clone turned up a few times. CDR3 coding DNA: TGTGCCAGCAGTGAAGAGGCCTATCAGCCCCAGCATTTT. This sequence encodes CASSEEAYQPQHF. This chain connects TRBV6-1 to TRBJ1-5, with no clear D. With 1 base removed from V and 5 bases from J, the gap between germline ends came to 6 bases. The V gene's germline CDR1 is MNHNS and CDR2 SASEGT. The CDR3 runs to 13 residues.